This T cell receptor (beta chain) was found in a study of blood T cell repertoires in COVID-19. Looking at the study overall: Acute and convalescent COVID-19 samples came from the United States, Italy and Spain. From T cells, B-cell-depleted T cells, or PBMCs came the material, which was cDNA or gDNA.

Under the authors' procedure: Amplifying reference gene primers gave estimates of nucleated cell counts. The assay was immunoSEQ multiplex PCR, and TCRdb's table has in-frame clones only and misses some. V, J and clone size derive from that table, while D and trimming were established from the DNA sequence. The data show roughly 260,000 clones, around 87% seen once. V gave up 5 bases and J gave up 1 base, with 5 bases separating them. CDR1 is MDHEN, CDR2 SYDVKM, per germline. This CDR3 contains 12 residues. The clonotype originates from a woman aged 45-60 years with acute or convalescent COVID-19. Sequenced: peripheral blood. The J gene is TRBJ1-2, the V gene TRBV28; D not resolved. The DNA for the CDR3 is TGTGCCAGCAGTCTAAATAACTATGGCTACACCTTC. Its protein product is CASSLNNYGYTF.